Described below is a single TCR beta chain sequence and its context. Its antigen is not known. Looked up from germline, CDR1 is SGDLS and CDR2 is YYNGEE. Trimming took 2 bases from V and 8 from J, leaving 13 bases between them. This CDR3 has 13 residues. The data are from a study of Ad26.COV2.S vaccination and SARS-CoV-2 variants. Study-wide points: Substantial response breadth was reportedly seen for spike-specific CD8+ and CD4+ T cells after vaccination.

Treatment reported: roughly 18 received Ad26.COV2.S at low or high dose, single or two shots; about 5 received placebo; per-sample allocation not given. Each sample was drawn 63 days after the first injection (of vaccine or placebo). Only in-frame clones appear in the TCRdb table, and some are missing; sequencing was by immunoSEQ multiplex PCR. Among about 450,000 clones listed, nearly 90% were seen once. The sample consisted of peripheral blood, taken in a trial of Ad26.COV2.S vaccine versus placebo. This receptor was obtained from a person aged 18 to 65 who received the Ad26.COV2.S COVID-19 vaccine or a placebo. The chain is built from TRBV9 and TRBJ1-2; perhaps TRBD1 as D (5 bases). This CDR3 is CASSVNRQGGYTF. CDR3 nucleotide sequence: TGTGCCAGCAGCGTTAACAGGCAGGGAGGCTACACCTTC.